Below, one TCR beta chain is given with its context. The data were taken from a study of T cell changes during pregnancy in multiple sclerosis. Measured with immunoSEQ multiplex PCR; TCRdb has only the in-frame clones, and not every one. The sample includes 95,000 to 110,000 clones, approximately 90% seen only once; the top ten take 0.75% to 0.95%. The CDR3 extends over 14 amino acids. Germline assignment: CDR1 SGHVS and CDR2 FQNEAQ. V was clipped by 4 bases and J by 8 bases; unmatched bases: 8. Sample: peripheral blood, taken after pregnancy. This clonotype was obtained from a female donor with multiple sclerosis, enrolled in a pregnancy study. V usage is TRBV7-8 and J usage is TRBJ1-5; 7 nucleotides match TRBD1. The CDR3 reads CASSSTGMVEPQHF. The CDR3 DNA sequence: TGTGCCAGCAGCTCGACAGGGATGGTCGAGCCCCAGCATTTT.